These 26 T cell receptor beta chains originate from one sample sequenced in a study of cytomegalovirus exposure and HLA in healthy donors (dated by TCRdb to 2016 to 2017). Library generation was performed with the immunoSEQ multiplex PCR assay. For the multiplex PCR, a mixture combining 60 forward primers for TCR Vbeta segments and 13 reverse primers for TCR Jbeta segments was used. The clones in this table, taken by TCRdb from immuneACCESS, are in-frame only. Not every clone is retained; where verified, under half of the shortfall comes from an unresolved V gene, and the cause of the rest is unknown. The sample table records about 150,000 clones; about three quarters of these occur just once. 1.5% to 2% of the sample rests with the top ten. Sample: PBMCs. These receptors were collected from a middle-aged man in good health and CMV-seronegative.

The chain employs TRBV7-7 and TRBJ2-3; 10 bases agree with TRBD2. Germline values: CDR1 SSHAT, CDR2 FNYEAQ (reference sequence). The CDR3 is 16 amino acids. Unmatched junction bases numbered 6, after V lost 5 bases and J lost 1 base. The CDR3 nucleotides are TGTGCCAGCAGCCCGTTAACTAGCGGGGGCACAGATACGCAGTATTTT. Its protein product is CASSPLTSGGTDTQYF.

The chain employs TRBV7-9 and TRBJ1-1; 7 positions agree with TRBD1. Losses at the gene ends were 3 bases for V and 7 bases for J; bases not matched to a gene: 5. The CDR3 has 13 amino acids. Germline V lookup: CDR1 SEHNR, CDR2 FQNEAQ (reference sequence). The CDR3 loop is CASSFGTAGEAFF. In DNA, the CDR3 is TGTGCCAGCAGCTTTGGGACAGCAGGTGAAGCTTTCTTT.

The rearrangement links TRBV19 to TRBJ2-1; 9 bases match TRBD2. Losses at the gene ends were 2 bases for V and 4 bases for J; bases not matched to a gene: 3. Germline V gene lookup returns CDR1 LNHDA and CDR2 SQIVND (reference sequence). There are 15 residues in the CDR3. The CDR3 DNA follows: TGTGCCAGTAGTATATCGACTAGCGGATACAATGAGCAGTTCTTC. It codes for CASSISTSGYNEQFF.

The chain employs TRBV7-2 and TRBJ2-6; TRBD1 might be the D (5 bases). CDR1 is SGHTA, CDR2 FQGNSA, per germline. This CDR3 spans 17 amino acids. V dropped 8 bases and J dropped 0 bases, with 17 bases sitting between them. Here the CDR3 reads CASSRAGPNSGANVLTF. The CDR3 bases are TGTGCCAGCTCCCGGGCAGGGCCAAACTCTGGGGCCAACGTCCTGACTTTC.

A single count supports this clone. The rearrangement links TRBV25-1 to TRBJ2-7; D might be TRBD2 (7 bases). The V gene lost 1 base and the J gene lost 3 bases, with 13 bases spanning the gap. The CDR3 totals 15 residues. Germline V gives CDR1 MGHDK, CDR2 SYGVNS. For the CDR3, the DNA is TGTGCCAGCAGTGAATTCGGCGGGGGCTTCTACGAGCAGTACTTC. This gives the protein CASSEFGGGFYEQYF.

About this clone itself: Other nucleotide sequences in the sample specify the same CDR3. The chain couples TRBV5-1 to TRBJ1-1, with 7 positions matching TRBD1. The CDR3 spans 14 residues. The junction had 5 bases not matched to a gene; V was cut back by 3 bases and J by 3 bases. Germline loops: CDR1 SGHRS, CDR2 YFSETQ. CDR3 residues: CASSSAGGYTEAFF. In nucleotides, the CDR3 is TGCGCCAGCAGCTCAGCAGGGGGTTACACTGAAGCTTTCTTT.

The J gene is TRBJ1-2, the V gene TRBV30; 10 bases align to TRBD1. V gave up 0 bases and J gave up 5 bases; unmatched junction bases: 6. Germline CDR1 reads GTSNPN; CDR2 reads SVGIG (reference sequence). CDR3 length: 15 amino acids. The CDR3 loop reads CAWSVGTGVVYGYTF. The CDR3 DNA follows: TGTGCCTGGAGTGTAGGGACAGGGGTAGTGTATGGCTACACCTTC.

The chain couples TRBV6-1 to TRBJ1-5, with a tentative D call TRBD1 (6 bases). Germline V CDR1 and CDR2: MNHNS, SASEGT. The CDR3 totals 15 residues. V dropped 6 bases and J dropped 0 bases, with 12 bases sitting between them. The CDR3 spells CASRLQGDSNQPQHF. In nucleotides, the CDR3 is TGTGCCAGCAGACTACAGGGAGATAGCAATCAGCCCCAGCATTTT.

The chain uses TRBV6-1 and TRBJ2-1; 8 nucleotides match TRBD2. CDR3 length: 15 amino acids. Per germline, CDR1 MNHNS and CDR2 SASEGT. The J segment lost 8 bases and the V segment lost 2 bases, leaving 8 bases of the junction unmatched. DNA of the CDR3: TGTGCCAGCAGTGAAAAGCGGGAGTTCCGCTATGAGCAGTTCTTC. Amino acids: CASSEKREFRYEQFF.

In its sample, this clone was seen a few times. The V call is TRBV4-1, the J call TRBJ2-1, with 14 positions matching TRBD2. Germline V CDR1 and CDR2: MGHRA, YSYEKL. This CDR3 has 19 amino acids. V trimming: 3 bases; J trimming: 7 bases; junction bases outside the gene matches: 14. CDR3 protein: CASSQGLAGEGGPRNEQFF. CDR3 DNA sequence: TGCGCCAGCAGCCAGGGACTAGCGGGAGAGGGGGGTCCTCGGAATGAGCAGTTCTTC.

The rearrangement links TRBV6-1 to TRBJ2-5; 7 positions agree with TRBD1. Looked up from germline, CDR1 is MNHNS and CDR2 is SASEGT. The CDR3 contains 14 residues. V shed 8 bases and J 4 bases; nucleotides not matched to a gene: 10. DNA of the CDR3: TGTGCCAGCGTCCAGACAGGGTACCGAGAGACCCAGTACTTC. Its translation is CASVQTGYRETQYF.

This clone occurred a few times. This chain links TRBV9 with TRBJ2-3; maybe TRBD1 (6 bases). This CDR3 is 14 amino acids long. Germline V gene sequence: CDR1 SGDLS, CDR2 YYNGEE. The germline V and J ends were trimmed by 0 bases and 4 bases, with 9 bases remaining between them. CDR3 coding DNA: TGTGCCAGCAGCGTAGGACAGGCGGCAGATACGCAGTATTTT. Its translation is CASSVGQAADTQYF.

The chain links TRBV11-3 to TRBJ2-3; 11 nucleotides align to TRBD2. This CDR3 has 19 residues. Germline CDR1 SGHNT, CDR2 YENEEA. Losses at the gene ends were 4 bases for V and 5 bases for J; bases not matched to a gene: 17. The CDR3 reads CASSSTLIPSGRSGDTQYF. CDR3 DNA sequence: TGTGCCAGCAGCTCAACCCTCATTCCTAGCGGGAGGAGTGGAGATACGCAGTATTTT.

V is TRBV2 and J is TRBJ2-4, with D unresolved. V lost 5 bases and J 8 bases, leaving 19 bases between the germline ends. Looked up from germline, CDR1 is SNHLY and CDR2 is FYNNEI. The CDR3 spans 15 residues. CDR3 residues: CASSTPLTSPDIQYF. The CDR3 DNA reads as TGTGCCAGCAGTACGCCGTTAACCTCCCCGGACATTCAGTACTTC.

In this sample, this clone turned up a few times. This chain uses TRBV11-2 with TRBJ2-7, with a possible D match to TRBD1 (6 bases). The CDR3 runs to 13 residues. V was shortened by 5 bases and J by 6 bases, with 14 bases between the two germline ends. In germline, CDR1 is SGHAT, CDR2 FQNNGV. CDR3 amino acids: CASSNGLQGEQYF. Here the CDR3 DNA reads TGTGCCAGCAGCAACGGCCTACAGGGCGAGCAGTACTTC.

The chain employs TRBV5-4 and TRBJ2-3; maybe TRBD1 (5 bases). The CDR3 consists of 15 residues. The V and J ends lost 1 base and 4 bases respectively, with 13 bases between them. Germline CDR1 SGHNT, CDR2 YYREEE (reference sequence). CDR3 bases: TGTGCCAGCAGCTTGCCAGGGTTGCACGCAGATACGCAGTATTTT. Its translation is CASSLPGLHADTQYF.

This clone was counted a few times. The chain combines TRBV6-1 with TRBJ1-3; no clear D gene. Per the germline V gene, CDR1 is MNHNS and CDR2 is SASEGT. The CDR3 consists of 15 residues. Trimming removed 0 bases at V and 7 bases at J, with 13 bases between. The CDR3 reads CASSEARQSRNTIYF. In DNA, the CDR3 is TGTGCCAGCAGTGAAGCGCGGCAGAGCCGGAACACCATATATTTT.

The chain has TRBV19 and TRBJ1-1, with D possibly TRBD1 on 5 matching bases. The V gene's germline CDR1 is LNHDA and CDR2 SQIVND (reference sequence). CDR3 length: 14 residues. Between the trimmed V and J ends, which lost 7 bases and 0 bases, there was a span of 12 bases. The CDR3 DNA reads TGTGCCAGTAAGATCACGGACATGAACACTGAAGCTTTCTTT. As protein: CASKITDMNTEAFF.

The gene calls are TRBV30 and TRBJ1-6; TRBD1 might be the D (5 bases). V dropped 0 bases and J dropped 7 bases, with 13 bases sitting between them. This CDR3 has 15 amino acids. Germline lookup yields CDR1 GTSNPN and CDR2 SVGIG (reference sequence). CDR3 nucleotides: TGTGCCTGGAGTGTACAGGCGGGGAGGAATTCACCCCTCCACTTT. It yields the protein CAWSVQAGRNSPLHF.

The chain recombines TRBV11-1 with TRBJ1-1; D remains unclear. Trimming removed 0 bases from V and 1 base from J, with 6 bases in between. Germline CDR1 SGHAT, CDR2 FQDESV (reference sequence). The CDR3 loop spans 14 amino acids. The CDR3 is CASSLARQNTEAFF. The CDR3 DNA follows: TGTGCCAGCAGCTTAGCGAGACAGAACACTGAAGCTTTCTTT.

The chain combines TRBV5-5 with TRBJ1-2, with TRBD1 identical over 9 bases. Germline V gives CDR1 SGHKS, CDR2 YYEKEE (reference sequence). V was clipped by 3 bases and J by 2 bases; unmatched bases: 2. The length of the CDR3 is 14 residues. The DNA for the CDR3 is TGTGCCAGCAGCTGGGACAGGGTCAACTATGGCTACACCTTC. Protein: CASSWDRVNYGYTF.

The chain joins TRBV11-3 to TRBJ2-1; D unclear. The CDR3 has 15 residues. Trimming left V 0 bases short and J 0 bases short, with 6 bases between. Germline V gene sequence: CDR1 SGHNT, CDR2 YENEEA. The CDR3 spells CASSLDVSSYNEQFF. CDR3 in DNA: TGTGCCAGCAGCTTAGATGTTAGCTCCTACAATGAGCAGTTCTTC.

This chain connects TRBV7-9 to TRBJ2-5; D is unresolved. The V end was cut by 3 bases, the J end by 1 base, with 9 bases between. This CDR3 spans 14 amino acids. Germline loops: CDR1 SEHNR, CDR2 FQNEAQ (reference sequence). Here the CDR3 DNA reads TGTGCCAGCAGCTTTAACAGTCTCCAAGAGACCCAGTACTTC. This sequence encodes CASSFNSLQETQYF.

A note on this clone: This may be a read error, as it is one base from a much larger clone. This sequence joins TRBV4-1 and TRBJ2-6; TRBD2 aligns across 10 bases. This CDR3 spans 16 amino acids. Germline V gene sequence: CDR1 MGHRA, CDR2 YSYEKL. The CDR3 DNA reads as TGTGCCAGCAGCCCTAGCGGGAGCTCTGGGGCCAACGGCCTGACTTTC. It codes for CASSPSGSSGANGLTF.

CDR3 nucleotides: TGTGCCAGCAGGGACAGGGGACACTCCTATAATTCACCCCTCCACTTT. Amino acids: CASRDRGHSYNSPLHF. The chain has TRBV27 and TRBJ1-6; TRBD1 aligns across 9 bases. Per the germline V gene, CDR1 is MNHEY and CDR2 is SMNVEV (reference sequence). CDR3 length equals 16 residues. J gave up 0 bases and V 6 bases, and 3 bases lay outside the gene matches.

This chain links TRBV15 with TRBJ2-1; 10 bases are shared with TRBD2. Germline CDR1 LNHNV, CDR2 YYDKDF (reference sequence). The CDR3 is made up of 16 amino acids. Trimming removed 1 base from V and 4 bases from J; junction bases left unmatched: 4. This chain's CDR3 is CATSRVPSGSYNEQFF. CDR3 nucleotide sequence: TGTGCCACCAGCAGAGTGCCTAGCGGGAGTTACAATGAGCAGTTCTTC. Complete variable domain (other parts from reference TRBV15 and TRBJ2-1): DAMVIQNPRYQVTQFGKPVTLSCSQTLNHNVMYWYQQKSSQAPKLLFHYYDKDFNNEADTPDNFQSRRPNTSFCFLDIRSPGLGDTAMYLCATSRVPSGSYNEQFFGPGTRLTVL.